This T cell receptor (beta chain) was profiled in a study of CD8+ T cells in alopecia areata. In each case, RNA was isolated and then reverse transcribed into cDNA as the sequencing template. This table comes from immunoSEQ multiplex PCR, and its TCRdb copy is limited to in-frame clones, with some not included. The data contain about 100,000 clones, 59% of them singletons. The table lists this clone with a few counts. J gave up 5 bases and V 8 bases, and 10 bases lay outside the gene matches. Germline assignment: CDR1 SQVTM and CDR2 ANQGSEA. The CDR3 has 14 residues. V and J are TRBV29-1 and TRBJ2-2; TRBD1 agrees at 8 bases. The clonotype was recovered from a human donor in good health. Sequencing input: CD8+ T cells sorted from blood. CDR3 in DNA: TGCAGCTACCGGACAGGGTCTGAAACCGGGGAGCTGTTTTTT. This sequence encodes CSYRTGSETGELFF.